The T cell receptor (beta chain) under discussion was sequenced for a study of identical twins. Unmatched junction bases numbered 5, after V lost 5 bases and J lost 1 base. From germline, CDR1 is MNHEY and CDR2 SVGEGT. The CDR3 spans 15 residues. Each donor (without exception) was a healthy Caucasian. Using its own MiXCR run on the 5' RACE reads, TCRdb lists one record per CDR3 protein. The table shows fewer than 250,000 distinct CDR3 sequences, with less than 10% occurring only once. Specimen: memory (CD45RO+) T cells sorted from blood. The sequence was obtained from a woman under 30 in good health. The rearrangement joins TRBV6-2 or TRBV6-3 to TRBJ2-7; 10 bases fit TRBD2. The CDR3 sequence: CASSRTSGISYEQYF. CDR3 bases: TGTGCCAGCAGTAGGACTAGCGGCATTTCCTACGAGCAGTACTTC.